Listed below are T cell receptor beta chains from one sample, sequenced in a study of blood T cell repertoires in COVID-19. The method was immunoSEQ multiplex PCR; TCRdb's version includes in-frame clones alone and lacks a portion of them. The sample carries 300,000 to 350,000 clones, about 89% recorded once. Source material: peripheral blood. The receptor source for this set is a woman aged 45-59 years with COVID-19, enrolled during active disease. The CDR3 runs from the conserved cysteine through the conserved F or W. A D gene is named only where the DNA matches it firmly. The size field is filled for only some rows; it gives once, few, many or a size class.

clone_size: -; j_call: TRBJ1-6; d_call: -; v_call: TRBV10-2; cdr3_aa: CASRSGTRNSPLHF; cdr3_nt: TGCGCCAGCAGATCCGGGACAAGGAATTCACCCCTCCACTTT
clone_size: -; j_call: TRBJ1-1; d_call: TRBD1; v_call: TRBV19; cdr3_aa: CASSIEGQGGAEAFF; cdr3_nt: TGTGCCAGTAGTATAGAAGGACAGGGGGGCGCTGAAGCTTTCTTT
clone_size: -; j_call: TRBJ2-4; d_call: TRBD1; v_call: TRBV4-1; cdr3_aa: CASRPTGQSKNIQYF; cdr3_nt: TGCGCCAGCAGACCTACGGGACAGTCCAAAAACATTCAGTACTTC
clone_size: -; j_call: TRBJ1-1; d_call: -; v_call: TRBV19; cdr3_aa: CASSIARGGAFF; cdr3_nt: TGTGCCAGTAGTATAGCCCGGGGGGGAGCTTTCTTT
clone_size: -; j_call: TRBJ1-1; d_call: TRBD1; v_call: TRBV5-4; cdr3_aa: CASSRGGTDYTEAFF; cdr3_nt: TGTGCCAGCAGCCGTGGGGGGACAGATTACACTGAAGCTTTCTTT
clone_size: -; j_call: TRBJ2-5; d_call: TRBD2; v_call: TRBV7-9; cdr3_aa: CASTTTSLLAVQETQYF; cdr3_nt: TGTGCCAGCACCACGACCTCCTTGCTAGCGGTACAAGAGACCCAGTACTTC
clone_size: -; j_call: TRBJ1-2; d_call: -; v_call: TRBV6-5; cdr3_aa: CASTSRGSNYGYTF; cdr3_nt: TGTGCCAGCACCTCCCGGGGATCGAACTATGGCTACACCTTC
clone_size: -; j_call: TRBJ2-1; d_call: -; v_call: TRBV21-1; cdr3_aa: CASSKRATPNEQFF; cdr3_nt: TGTGCCAGCAGCAAACGAGCGACCCCCAATGAGCAGTTCTTC
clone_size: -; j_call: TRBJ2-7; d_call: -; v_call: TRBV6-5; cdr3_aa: CASSYSTGTLYEQYF; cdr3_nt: TGTGCCAGCAGTTACTCGACAGGTACCCTGTACGAGCAGTACTTC
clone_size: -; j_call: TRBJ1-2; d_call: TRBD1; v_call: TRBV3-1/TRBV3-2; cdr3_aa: CASSFTGALDGYTF; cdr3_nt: TGTGCCAGCAGCTTTACAGGGGCGCTTGACGGCTACACCTTC
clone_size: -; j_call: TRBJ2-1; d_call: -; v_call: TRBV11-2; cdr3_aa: CASSFTGVGSYGQFF; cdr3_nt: TGTGCCAGCAGCTTCACGGGAGTAGGTTCATATGGGCAGTTCTTC
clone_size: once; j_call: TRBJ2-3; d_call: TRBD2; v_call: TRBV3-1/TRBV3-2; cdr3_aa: CASRYGLAGNTQYF; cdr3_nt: TGTGCCAGCAGATACGGACTAGCGGGAAATACGCAGTATTTT
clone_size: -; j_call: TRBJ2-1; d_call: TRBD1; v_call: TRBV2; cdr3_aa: CASSYDRGSNNEQFF; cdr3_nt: TGTGCCAGCAGTTATGACAGGGGGTCCAACAATGAGCAGTTCTTC